These 18 T cell receptor beta chains came from one sample sequenced in a study of T cell responses to AZD1222 COVID-19 vaccine. The data were produced by immunoSEQ multiplex PCR, yet TCRdb's version contains in-frame clones alone and is incomplete. This repertoire shows about 96,000 clones, 90% found once; its top ten account for 20% to 30%. Sequences were derived from peripheral blood, sampled on day 0 of AZD1222 vaccination. These receptors were taken from an adult in good health.

The V gene is TRBV28, the J gene TRBJ1-5, with a weak D call TRBD1 (5 bases). The CDR3 has 16 amino acids. V was trimmed by 2 bases and J by 2 bases, leaving 13 bases between them. CDR1 is MDHEN, CDR2 SYDVKM, per germline. Written as DNA, the CDR3 is TGTGCCAGCAGTTTAGGAAGGCAGGGTGGCAATCAGCCCCAGCATTTT. Translating it yields CASSLGRQGGNQPQHF.

The chain carries TRBV15 and TRBJ2-7; a possible D gene is TRBD1 (5 bases). The germline V gene has CDR1 LNHNV and CDR2 YYDKDF (reference sequence). The CDR3 totals 14 residues. The V and J ends lost 0 bases and 4 bases respectively, with 10 bases between them. Here the CDR3 reads CATSREGRGYEQYF. CDR3 sequence (DNA): TGTGCCACCAGCAGAGAAGGTAGGGGTTACGAGCAGTACTTC.

The V and J genes are TRBV19 and TRBJ2-1; D not certain. Trimming stripped 6 bases from V and 3 bases from J, with 18 bases between. The CDR3 length is 16 residues. Germline V gives CDR1 LNHDA, CDR2 SQIVND (reference sequence). The chain's CDR3 is CASSHVKAPYYNEQFF. The CDR3 DNA is TGTGCCAGTAGCCATGTTAAAGCGCCGTACTACAATGAGCAGTTCTTC.

J is TRBJ2-1 and V is TRBV7-8; D may match TRBD1 or TRBD2 (5 bases each). There are 15 residues in the CDR3. The V gene lost 5 bases and the J gene lost 0 bases, with 11 bases spanning the gap. From germline, CDR1 is SGHVS and CDR2 FQNEAQ. The CDR3 protein is CASSPGRSSYNEQFF. The CDR3 DNA reads TGTGCCAGCAGCCCGGGACGAAGCTCCTACAATGAGCAGTTCTTC.

The chain is built from TRBV28 and TRBJ1-4; tentatively, D is TRBD1 (5 bases). Germline V gene sequence: CDR1 MDHEN, CDR2 SYDVKM. Trimming took off 9 bases at V and 6 bases at J, with 17 bases between the two ends. The CDR3 spans 14 residues. CDR3 nucleotides: TGTGCCAGTCAAGAGGAGGGGATGGATGAAAAACTGTTTTTT. Protein: CASQEEGMDEKLFF.

The J gene is TRBJ2-3, the V gene TRBV11-3; 7 bases map to TRBD2. CDR1 and CDR2 from the germline V gene are SGHNT and YENEEA. The CDR3 extends over 18 amino acids. V lost 0 bases to trimming and J lost 5 bases; unmatched junction nucleotides: 14. As DNA, the CDR3 is TGTGCCAGCAGCTTAGACCAACGCGGGAGCGGGAACGTAGATACGCAGTATTTT. Protein sequence: CASSLDQRGSGNVDTQYF.

This clone was seen a single time. The J gene is TRBJ1-2, the V gene TRBV19; D call uncertain. This CDR3 contains 12 residues. V dropped 4 bases and J dropped 4 bases, with 7 bases sitting between them. CDR1 is LNHDA and CDR2 is SQIVND in the germline V gene (reference sequence). For the CDR3, the DNA is TGTGCCAGTAGTACGTACATCTATGGCTACACCTTC. It codes for CASSTYIYGYTF.

The chain employs TRBV24-1 and TRBJ2-7; maybe TRBD1 (5 bases). The V end was cut by 2 bases, the J end by 3 bases, with 10 bases between. CDR3 length: 14 amino acids. CDR1 is KGHDR, CDR2 SFDVKD, per germline. The DNA of the CDR3 is TGTGCCACCAGTGATTCCACTGACAGCTACGAGCAGTACTTC. The encoded protein is CATSDSTDSYEQYF.

This clone is a singleton in its sample. The chain employs TRBV27 and TRBJ1-5, with a tentative D call TRBD1 (5 bases). V lost 1 base and J 3 bases, leaving 10 bases between the germline ends. The CDR3 is 15 residues long. Germline lookup yields CDR1 MNHEY and CDR2 SMNVEV (reference sequence). The CDR3 loop reads CASSLLGLYNQPQHF. As DNA, the CDR3 is TGTGCCAGCAGTTTATTGGGGCTATACAATCAGCCCCAGCATTTT.

This chain uses TRBV7-9 with TRBJ2-1, with TRBD2 matching over 7 bases. Trimming at V came to 1 base and at J to 6 bases, leaving 9 bases not matched to a gene. CDR1 SEHNR and CDR2 FQNEAQ come from the germline V gene (reference sequence). The CDR3 sequence is 16 residues long. This CDR3 is CASSLGRAGVVNEQFF. CDR3 in DNA: TGTGCCAGCAGCTTAGGCCGCGCGGGAGTGGTCAATGAGCAGTTCTTC.

This chain links TRBV7-2 with TRBJ1-2; no reliable D call. Germline V gives CDR1 SGHTA, CDR2 FQGNSA. Trimming cost V 1 base and J 4 bases, with 10 bases left between them. This CDR3 is 14 amino acids long. CDR3 nucleotide sequence: TGTGCCAGCAGCTTAGGACTCGCCCCCTATGGCTACACCTTC. It translates to CASSLGLAPYGYTF.

The chain couples TRBV7-9 to TRBJ2-1; D is undetermined. Germline loops: CDR1 SEHNR, CDR2 FQNEAQ (reference sequence). Trimming stripped 5 bases from V and 8 bases from J, with 13 bases between. This CDR3 is 13 amino acids long. CDR3 nucleotides: TGTGCCAGCAGCCTCGAAGTACCGGATGAGCAGTTCTTC. Residues: CASSLEVPDEQFF.

The rearrangement links TRBV7-2 to TRBJ2-1; D gene ambiguous. The CDR3 extends over 12 amino acids. V dropped 4 bases and J dropped 8 bases, with 9 bases sitting between them. Germline loops: CDR1 SGHTA, CDR2 FQGNSA. The CDR3 coding sequence is TGTGCCAGCAGCTCCCGGGTACATGAGCAGTTCTTC. Translation gives CASSSRVHEQFF.

This clone was picked up one time. The chain has TRBV3-1 (or the pseudogene TRBV3-2) and TRBJ2-2, with 8 nucleotides matching TRBD2. CDR1 and CDR2 (germline): LGHDT, YNNKEL (reference sequence). Trimming at V came to 4 bases and at J to 3 bases, leaving 10 bases not matched to a gene. The CDR3 consists of 17 residues. CDR3 in DNA: TGTGCCAGCAGCCCTCGACCCCCGGGACTAGACACCGGGGAGCTGTTTTTT. This encodes CASSPRPPGLDTGELFF.

The chain has TRBV4-2 and TRBJ2-6; TRBD1 might be the D (5 bases). CDR1 and CDR2 from the germline V gene are LGHNA and YNFKEQ. The CDR3 loop spans 20 amino acids. With 8 bases removed from V and 1 base from J, the gap between germline ends came to 27 bases. The CDR3 is CASGSPALQASGSGANVLTF. The CDR3 nucleotides read TGTGCCAGCGGCTCCCCCGCTCTACAGGCCTCCGGGTCTGGGGCCAACGTCCTGACTTTC.

The chain joins TRBV28 to TRBJ2-5; a weak D match, TRBD1 (6 bases). Germline V gene lookup returns CDR1 MDHEN and CDR2 SYDVKM. Between the trimmed V and J ends, which lost 1 base and 4 bases, there was a span of 7 bases. This CDR3 contains 13 residues. The CDR3 DNA reads TGTGCCAGCAGTTTATCAGGGGTAGAGACCCAGTACTTC. This sequence encodes CASSLSGVETQYF.

The chain recombines TRBV6-5 with TRBJ1-4, with 9 bases that match TRBD1. Germline V gives CDR1 MNHEY, CDR2 SVGAGI. This CDR3 spans 15 amino acids. With 2 bases clipped from V and 5 bases from J, the junction kept 3 bases outside the gene matches. The CDR3 sequence is CASSYGGTGNEKLFF. The CDR3 DNA reads as TGTGCCAGCAGTTACGGAGGGACAGGGAATGAAAAACTGTTTTTT.

The rearrangement joins TRBV7-2 to TRBJ2-7; D call uncertain. The CDR3 is 14 residues long. Trimming cost V 1 base and J 3 bases, with 10 bases left between them. Germline CDR1 reads SGHTA; CDR2 reads FQGNSA. For the CDR3, the DNA is TGTGCCAGCAGCTTAGAGCCGGGTTACTACGAGCAGTACTTC. Protein sequence: CASSLEPGYYEQYF.